The 32 T cell receptor beta chains below come from one sample, sequenced in a study of blood T cells in healthy people across ages (dated by TCRdb to between 2014 and 2017). Library preparation used 5' RACE. TCRdb records Illumina HiSeq 2500 as the sequencer. A second about 7 to 12 cycle PCR used a sample-barcoded 5' primer and a J-beta primer mix. TCRdb applied fastp at Q25 and MiXCR to the public reads, then kept only in-frame beta chains. Rows with one shared CDR3 protein collapse into an entry with the most common genes and DNA. The sample table holds about 570,000 distinct CDR3 sequences, of which 27% were seen once. Clones ranked in the top ten supply about 18% of the sample. Sequenced: blood. The receptor set was obtained from a woman in her 70s in good health.

In this sample, this clonotype turned up many times. The chain recombines TRBV7-9 with TRBJ1-5; no firm D call. V lost 5 bases to trimming and J lost 7 bases, with 9 bases between them. Germline CDR1 and CDR2: SEHNR and FQNEAQ (reference sequence). This CDR3 is built from 12 residues. DNA of the CDR3: TGTGCCAGCAGCCCAATAGACCAGCCCCAGCATTTT. It codes for CASSPIDQPQHF.

Only a few counts were recorded for this clonotype. The chain is built from TRBV5-6 and TRBJ2-1; a weak D match, TRBD2 (6 bases). The closer fit of TRBJ2-5 to the DNA end suggests the J call may be wrong. The length of the CDR3 is 13 residues. The germline CDR1 and CDR2 sequences are SGHDT and YYEEEE. The chain's CDR3 is CASVSAGGQTQYF. CDR3 nucleotide sequence: TGTGCCAGCGTCTCAGCCGGGGGTCAGACCCAGTACTTC.

V is TRBV7-8 and J is TRBJ2-1; D is uncertain. Germline CDR1 SGHVS, CDR2 FQNEAQ. The CDR3 covers 17 residues. Trimming took off 0 bases at V and 0 bases at J, with 12 bases between the two ends. The DNA for the CDR3 is TGTGCCAGCAGCTTAGCGCGGTCTAGATCCTCCTACAATGAGCAGTTCTTC. Protein product: CASSLARSRSSYNEQFF.

This clonotype has just a few counts. The junction differs from germline at one of its ends, possibly a read error. This chain joins TRBV5-1 and TRBJ2-1; a possible D gene is TRBD2 (5 bases). The CDR3 covers 16 residues. The germline CDR1 and CDR2 sequences are SGHRS and YFSETQ. The chain's CDR3 is CASSLESGRAYNEQSF. The CDR3, as DNA: TGCGCCAGCAGCTTGGAAAGCGGAAGGGCCTACAATGAGCAGTCCTTC.

The chain is built from TRBV3-1 and TRBJ1-2, with D uncertain. The CDR3 is 14 residues long. The V and J ends lost 0 bases and 3 bases respectively, with 8 bases between them. In germline, CDR1 is LGHDT, CDR2 YNNKEL (reference sequence). CDR3 in DNA: TGTGCCAGCAGCCAAGATCTGCAGGACTATGGCTACACCTTC. This translates into CASSQDLQDYGYTF.

The table lists this clonotype with a few counts. The chain is built from TRBV7-9 and TRBJ1-1; D is ambiguous. Germline V lookup: CDR1 SEHNR, CDR2 FQNEAQ (reference sequence). V gave up 1 base and J gave up 10 bases, with 16 bases separating them. The CDR3 is made up of 14 amino acids. CDR3 sequence reads: CASSLVIASERAFF. CDR3 in DNA: TGTGCCAGCAGCTTAGTGATCGCCTCTGAACGAGCTTTCTTT.

The rearrangement links TRBV7-2 to TRBJ1-2; D not certain. This CDR3 is built from 13 residues. Germline values: CDR1 SGHTA, CDR2 FQGNSA. V was clipped by 1 base and J by 8 bases, with 11 bases between them. CDR3 sequence reads: CASSLGTPNGYTF. CDR3 bases: TGTGCCAGCAGCTTAGGGACCCCTAACGGCTACACCTTC.

V and J are TRBV5-1 and TRBJ1-2; no clear D gene. CDR1 and CDR2 (germline): SGHRS, YFSETQ. Trimming removed 1 base at V and 3 bases at J, with 7 bases between. The CDR3 is made up of 13 amino acids. For the CDR3, the DNA is TGCGCCAGCAGCTTGCTAGCCGACTATGGCTACACCTTC. Its translation is CASSLLADYGYTF. The full variable domain, with the rest looked up from reference TRBV5-1 and TRBJ1-2, is KAGVTQTPRYLIKTRGQQVTLSCSPISGHRSVSWYQQTPGQGLQFLFEYFSETQRNKGNFPGRFSGRQFSNSRSEMNVSTLELGDSALYLCASSLLADYGYTFGSGTRLTVV.

This chain links TRBV7-2 with TRBJ1-4, with D possibly TRBD1 on 5 matching bases. The CDR3 loop spans 14 amino acids. Germline CDR1 and CDR2: SGHTA and FQGNSA. The V gene lost 5 bases and the J gene lost 9 bases, with 16 bases spanning the gap. The CDR3 here is CASSPGLVSKKLFF. In DNA, the CDR3 is TGTGCCAGCAGCCCGGGACTCGTGAGTAAAAAACTGTTTTTT.

This clonotype has more than one count but fewer than ten. This chain links TRBV18 with TRBJ2-1; tentative D call: TRBD2 (6 bases). Germline CDR1 and CDR2: KGHSH and LQKENI. V was clipped by 0 bases and J by 3 bases, with 6 bases between them. The CDR3 totals 14 residues. DNA for the CDR3: TGTGCCAGCTCACCACCGGGGGGCTACAATGAGCAGTTCTTC. It translates to CASSPPGGYNEQFF.

The rearrangement joins TRBV12-3 or TRBV12-4 to TRBJ2-7; the D call may be TRBD1 or TRBD2 (5 bases each). This CDR3 has 16 amino acids. Between the trimmed V and J ends, which lost 3 bases and 0 bases, there was a span of 15 bases. CDR3 protein: CASSLETATSSYEQYV. DNA for the CDR3: TGTGCCAGCAGTTTGGAGACAGCCACTAGCTCCTACGAGCAGTACGTC.

This clonotype has just a few counts. At one of its ends the junction is not consistent with the germline gene, which may arise from a read error. This chain connects TRBV5-1 to TRBJ2-1; D is uncertain. This CDR3 has 14 amino acids. Looked up from germline, CDR1 is SGHRS and CDR2 is YFSETQ. DNA for the CDR3: TGCGCCAGCGTTCCCCCCGGTGGGTACAATGGGCAGTTCTTC. Translation gives CASVPPGGYNGQFF.

This clonotype was picked up a small number of times. The CDR3 DNA follows: TGCAGTGCTAGCTTTCGGGTGGGGCTAGACAATGAGCAGTTCTTC. Protein product: CSASFRVGLDNEQFF. This chain joins TRBV20-1 and TRBJ2-1; D might be TRBD1 (5 bases). Trimming removed 3 bases from V and 5 bases from J, with 17 bases in between. The CDR3 totals 15 residues. CDR1 is DFQATT, CDR2 SNEGSKA, per germline (reference sequence).

V usage is TRBV6-1 and J usage is TRBJ2-1; perhaps D is TRBD1 or TRBD2 (5 bases each). The end of the DNA is better explained by TRBJ2-7, so the J call may be wrong. The length of the CDR3 is 15 residues. CDR1 and CDR2 from the germline V gene are MNHNS and SASEGT. The CDR3 nucleotides are TGTGCCAGCAGTGGAACAAGGACAAGTGCGGGTGAGCAGTACTTC. Translating gives CASSGTRTSAGEQYF.

The rearrangement uses TRBV20-1 and TRBJ1-4; no definite D call. V lost 3 bases and J lost 5, with 10 bases in between. Germline V lookup: CDR1 DFQATT, CDR2 SNEGSKA (reference sequence). The CDR3 extends over 13 amino acids. The DNA of the CDR3 is TGCAGTGCTAGTCCCAGCATAAATGAAAAACTGTTTTTT. Protein: CSASPSINEKLFF.

The gene calls are TRBV7-2 and TRBJ2-3, with 7 bases identical to TRBD1. This CDR3 has 13 amino acids. Trimming cost V 5 bases and J 10 bases; bases outside gene matches: 9. Germline CDR1 SGHTA, CDR2 FQGNSA. As DNA, the CDR3 is TGTGCCAGCAGCCCCCGACAGGGTCAATCGCAGTATTTT. This sequence encodes CASSPRQGQSQYF.

V and J are TRBV11-2 and TRBJ2-5; weak D call: TRBD2 (6 bases). The CDR3 covers 16 residues. Germline V gene sequence: CDR1 SGHAT, CDR2 FQNNGV. V shed 5 bases and J shed 0 bases, with 16 bases lying between them. The CDR3 sequence is CASSRGAGRYQETQYF. The CDR3 coding sequence is TGTGCCAGCAGCCGCGGGGCGGGACGGTACCAAGAGACCCAGTACTTC.

This clonotype has a count of ten or more. This chain connects TRBV28 to TRBJ2-5; possible D gene TRBD2, 5 bases. The CDR3 has 16 amino acids. Germline V gives CDR1 MDHEN, CDR2 SYDVKM. Trimming left V 2 bases short and J 2 bases short, with 15 bases between. This chain's CDR3 is CASSLNPSSVQETQYF. The CDR3 DNA sequence: TGTGCCAGCAGTTTAAACCCTAGCTCCGTTCAAGAGACCCAGTACTTC.

This clonotype was seen a handful of times. V and J are TRBV12-3 or TRBV12-4 and TRBJ2-5; possible D gene TRBD2, 5 bases. CDR3 size: 15 residues. V was trimmed by 3 bases and J by 9 bases, leaving 20 bases between them. CDR3 protein: CASSFYSGEEEAQYF. CDR3 DNA sequence: TGTGCCAGCAGTTTTTACTCGGGCGAGGAGGAGGCCCAGTACTTC.

This clonotype was seen only a few times. The chain joins TRBV9 to TRBJ2-7, with 9 bases matching TRBD2. The CDR3 length is 15 residues. Per the germline V gene, CDR1 is SGDLS and CDR2 is YYNGEE. The ends lost 3 bases at V and 4 bases at J; junction bases unmatched: 8. The CDR3 DNA is TGTGCCAGCAGCGCCTATAGCGGGGGAGGGTACGAGCAGTACTTC. This codes for CASSAYSGGGYEQYF.

This clonotype was detected a few times. The CDR3 spells CASSQEGEASQAFF. The CDR3 nucleotides are TGTGCCAGCAGCCAAGAGGGTGAGGCCAGCCAAGCTTTCTTT. The chain recombines TRBV4-2 with TRBJ1-1, with D uncertain. There are 14 residues in the CDR3. Between the trimmed V and J ends, which lost 0 bases and 9 bases, there was a span of 14 bases. Germline V lookup: CDR1 LGHNA, CDR2 YNFKEQ.

This clonotype has only a few counts. The rearrangement uses TRBV20-1 and TRBJ2-3; 14 nucleotides match TRBD2. CDR3 length: 18 amino acids. Germline V gene sequence: CDR1 DFQATT, CDR2 SNEGSKA (reference sequence). V was clipped by 0 bases and J by 0 bases; unmatched bases: 5. The CDR3 DNA reads TGCAGTGCTAGAGATGTGACTAGCGGGGGGGGTAGCACAGATACGCAGTATTTT. It encodes CSARDVTSGGGSTDTQYF.

The chain combines TRBV20-1 with TRBJ1-4; D gene uncertain. Trimming took 6 bases from V and 8 from J, leaving 19 bases between them. Germline assignment: CDR1 DFQATT and CDR2 SNEGSKA (reference sequence). CDR3 length: 14 residues. CDR3 in DNA: TGCAGTGCGTCAAGCCGGTCTGATCGAGAAAAACTGTTTTTT. It yields the protein CSASSRSDREKLFF.

There are a few counts of this clonotype. This rearrangement joins TRBV4-3 to TRBJ1-5, with 8 bases aligning to TRBD1. CDR1 is LGHNA and CDR2 is YSLEER in the germline V gene. This CDR3 is 16 amino acids long. Trimming took 3 bases from V and 2 from J; bases not matched to a gene: 6. The CDR3 here is CASSQNPGQGNQPQHF. CDR3 nucleotides: TGCGCCAGCAGCCAGAATCCGGGACAGGGCAATCAGCCCCAGCATTTT.

This clonotype was seen only a few times. V usage is TRBV12-3 or TRBV12-4 and J usage is TRBJ2-5, with 9 bases that match TRBD2. The DNA end is more similar to TRBJ2-1, so the J call may be wrong. This CDR3 has 16 amino acids. The CDR3 bases are TGTGCCAGCAGTTTGAGAAGCGGGGGGACCAACAATGAGCAGTTCTTC. This encodes CASSLRSGGTNNEQFF.

The chain couples TRBV4-3 to TRBJ1-4, with a weak D call TRBD1 (5 bases). This CDR3 contains 14 residues. The V end was cut by 0 bases, the J end by 10 bases, with 12 bases between. Germline V gene lookup returns CDR1 LGHNA and CDR2 YSLEER. CDR3 loop: CASSQDRGTGKLFF. The CDR3 nucleotides read TGCGCCAGCAGCCAAGATCGGGGGACCGGAAAACTGTTTTTT.

The CDR3 DNA is TGTGCCAGCAGTCTAGCGGGGGGGCCTGAAAAGACCCAGTACTTC. It codes for CASSLAGGPEKTQYF. The gene calls are TRBV2 and TRBJ2-5; 12 nucleotides agree with TRBD2. The length of the CDR3 is 15 residues. Germline values: CDR1 SNHLY, CDR2 FYNNEI. J was trimmed by 6 bases and V by 5 bases; bases with no gene match: 7.

This clonotype was seen a handful of times. The junction does not match germline at one end; this may be a read error. The V and J genes are TRBV6-5 and TRBJ1-3; 8 bases align to TRBD1. The CDR3 extends over 17 amino acids. The germline CDR1 and CDR2 sequences are MNHEY and SVGAGI. The CDR3 region is CASSRPGQVFSGNTIYF. CDR3 DNA sequence: TGTGCCAGCAGTCGACCGGGACAGGTTTTCTCTGGCAACACCATATATTTT.

This clonotype has a handful of counts. V and J are TRBV29-1 and TRBJ2-1; the D is unclear. The germline CDR1 and CDR2 sequences are SQVTM and ANQGSEA. The V end was cut by 4 bases, the J end by 2 bases, with 12 bases between. The CDR3 loop spans 14 amino acids. The CDR3 region has the DNA TGCAGCGTTGTGGAGCGAAGGACCTACAATGAGCAGTTCTTC. Translation: CSVVERRTYNEQFF.

The chain uses TRBV5-1 and TRBJ2-5; 12 bases fit TRBD2. The J call may be mistaken, given a closer DNA end match to TRBJ2-1. The V gene's germline CDR1 is SGHRS and CDR2 YFSETQ. The CDR3 extends over 15 amino acids. The DNA for the CDR3 is TGCGCCAGCAGCTGGTCTAGCGGGAGGGCCGCTGAGCAGTTCTTC. The encoded protein is CASSWSSGRAAEQFF.

The chain links TRBV5-1 to TRBJ2-3, with TRBD2 matching 8 bases. Germline V gene sequence: CDR1 SGHRS, CDR2 YFSETQ. There are 16 residues in the CDR3. V lost 0 bases and J lost 6; bases outside the gene matches: 9. CDR3 protein: CASSLAPAGAGDTQYF. CDR3 coding DNA: TGCGCCAGCAGCTTGGCCCCAGCGGGGGCTGGGGATACGCAGTATTTT.

In its sample, this clonotype was seen a few times. The rearrangement links TRBV7-2 to TRBJ1-2; 9 bases are shared with TRBD1. Germline V gene sequence: CDR1 SGHTA, CDR2 FQGNSA. The CDR3 has 16 residues. Germline trimming cut 0 bases from V and 8 bases from J; bases unmatched to any gene: 10. CDR3 bases: TGTGCCAGCAGCTTAGCGGCGACCGGGACAGGGTCCGGCTACACCTTC. It is translated as CASSLAATGTGSGYTF.